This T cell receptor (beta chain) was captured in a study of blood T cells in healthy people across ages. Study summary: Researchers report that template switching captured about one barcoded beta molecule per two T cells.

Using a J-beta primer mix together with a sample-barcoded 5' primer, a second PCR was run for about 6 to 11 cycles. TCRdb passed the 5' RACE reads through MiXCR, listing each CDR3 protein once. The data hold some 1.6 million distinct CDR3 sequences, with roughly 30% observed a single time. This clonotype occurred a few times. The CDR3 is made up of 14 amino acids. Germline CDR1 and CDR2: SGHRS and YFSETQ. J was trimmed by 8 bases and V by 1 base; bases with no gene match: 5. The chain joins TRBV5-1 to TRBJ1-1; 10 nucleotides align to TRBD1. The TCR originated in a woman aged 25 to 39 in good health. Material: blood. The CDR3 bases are TGCGCCAGCAGCTTGAGGGACAGGGGTGCGGAAGCTTTCTTT. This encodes CASSLRDRGAEAFF.